The 20 T cell receptor beta chains below all came from one sample that was sequenced in a study of OX40 agonist ivuxolimab in advanced cancers. Profiling relied on immunoSEQ multiplex PCR, and the TCRdb table lists in-frame clones only, not all of them. There are roughly 13,000 clones in the sample; approximately 90% occur only once, and roughly 7% lies in the top ten. The sequencing here drew on CD4+ or CD8+ T cells sorted from blood, taken in a trial of the OX40 agonist ivuxolimab. The origin of the receptors is an adult with an advanced solid tumor such as melanoma, head and neck, liver or kidney cancer.

This rearrangement joins TRBV21-1 to TRBJ2-1; the D call of TRBD2 is as the table states it, not checked on the DNA. TRBV21-1 is a documented pseudogene. The length of the CDR3 is 16 residues. This CDR3 reads CASSNRGLCSYNEQFF. CDR3 bases: TGTGCCAGCAGCAACCGGGGACTGTGCTCCTACAATGAGCAGTTCTTC.

In this sample, this clone turned up a few times. The chain links TRBV5-6 to TRBJ1-2, with D possibly TRBD1 on 6 matching bases. This CDR3 has 14 amino acids. The V gene lost 4 bases and the J gene lost 4 bases, with 14 bases spanning the gap. The germline V gene encodes CDR1 SGHDT and CDR2 YYEEEE. The CDR3 sequence: CASSTRTDLYGYTF. The CDR3 nucleotides read TGTGCCAGCAGCACGCGGACAGATCTCTATGGCTACACCTTC.

This rearrangement joins TRBV5-6 to TRBJ2-7; D gene uncertain. Trimming stripped 0 bases from V and 4 bases from J, with 11 bases between. The CDR3 extends over 14 amino acids. CDR1 and CDR2 from the germline V gene are SGHDT and YYEEEE. As DNA, the CDR3 is TGTGCCAGCAGCTTGGACCCAACCGGGTACGAGCAGTACTTC. Translation: CASSLDPTGYEQYF.

Worth noting for this clone: The junction does not match germline at one end; this may be a read error. The gene calls are TRBV7-7 and TRBJ2-7; a possible D gene is TRBD2 (6 bases). CDR3 length: 13 residues. Germline CDR1 and CDR2: SSHAT and FNYEAQ (reference sequence). The CDR3, as DNA: TGTGCTAGCAGCGCCGGGGACTCCCTCGAGCAGTACTTC. Amino acids: CASSAGDSLEQYF.

The chain couples TRBV5-1 to TRBJ2-1; TRBD1 aligns across 7 bases. The CDR3 contains 14 residues. CDR1 SGHRS and CDR2 YFSETQ come from the germline V gene. The trim removed 8 bases at V and 4 bases at J, leaving 9 bases unmatched. CDR3: CARHRDSRYNEQFF. CDR3 DNA sequence: TGCGCCAGGCACCGGGACAGTCGATACAATGAGCAGTTCTTC.

The V gene is TRBV6-1, the J gene TRBJ2-2; 8 bases map to TRBD1. The ends lost 5 bases at V and 7 bases at J; junction bases unmatched: 6. CDR1 MNHNS and CDR2 SASEGT come from the germline V gene. This CDR3 spans 14 amino acids. CDR3 in DNA: TGTGCCAGCAGTCCCAGGGGGCTAGGCGGGGAGCTGTTTTTT. It is translated as CASSPRGLGGELFF.

The chain has TRBV15 and TRBJ1-4; D possibly corresponds to TRBD1 (6 bases). Germline CDR1 LNHNV, CDR2 YYDKDF (reference sequence). V was shortened by 5 bases and J by 4 bases, with 17 bases between the two germline ends. The CDR3 has 16 residues. The CDR3 DNA reads TGTGCCACCAGCTCCACCCTCGACAGGATTAATGAAAAACTGTTTTTT. Translated, it gives CATSSTLDRINEKLFF.

This chain connects TRBV10-3 to TRBJ1-1, with 10 nucleotides matching TRBD1. Germline V lookup: CDR1 ENHRY, CDR2 SYGVKD. The CDR3 runs to 19 residues. Trimming at V came to 0 bases and at J to 1 base, leaving 11 bases not matched to a gene. Here the CDR3 DNA reads TGTGCCATCAGTGAGTCGAATCCGAGACAGGGGGCTTGGAACACTGAAGCTTTCTTT. As protein: CAISESNPRQGAWNTEAFF.

This clone was seen a handful of times. The chain employs TRBV2 and TRBJ1-5; D not certain. Deletions cut 4 bases from V and 0 bases from J, with 7 bases between. Germline V gives CDR1 SNHLY, CDR2 FYNNEI. The CDR3 is 14 amino acids. CDR3 sequence: CASSVGFSNQPQHF. CDR3 in DNA: TGTGCCAGCAGTGTAGGGTTTAGCAATCAGCCCCAGCATTTT.

The genes are TRBV28 and TRBJ1-3, with D unclear. The germline V gene has CDR1 MDHEN and CDR2 SYDVKM. This CDR3 comprises 15 residues. V was cut by 5 bases and J by 0 bases, with 11 bases left in between. Written as DNA, the CDR3 is TGTGCCAGCAGTCCCACGGTCAACTCTGGAAACACCATATATTTT. Protein product: CASSPTVNSGNTIYF.

The gene calls are TRBV4-1 and TRBJ1-1; 9 nucleotides match TRBD1. The CDR3 runs to 15 residues. Germline CDR1 and CDR2: MGHRA and YSYEKL. V lost 3 bases, J lost 0 bases, and 2 bases stayed unmatched. The CDR3 region is CASSHGQGLNTEAFF. Written as DNA, the CDR3 is TGCGCCAGCAGCCACGGACAGGGGTTGAACACTGAAGCTTTCTTT.

This chain connects TRBV5-1 to TRBJ2-2, with a possible D match to TRBD1 (7 bases). CDR1 is SGHRS and CDR2 is YFSETQ in the germline V gene. Trimming removed 4 bases at V and 1 base at J, with 20 bases between. The CDR3 is 18 amino acids. CDR3 nucleotides: TGCGCCAGCAGCGGCGGGACCGGGACAGAAAAGAACACCGGGGAGCTGTTTTTT. Translation gives CASSGGTGTEKNTGELFF.

The chain combines TRBV25-1 with TRBJ2-6, with D perhaps being TRBD1 or TRBD2 (6 bases each). The CDR3 length is 18 residues. Between the trimmed V and J ends, which lost 6 bases and 0 bases, there was a span of 18 bases. Germline loops: CDR1 MGHDK, CDR2 SYGVNS. CDR3 bases: TGTGCCAGCAGCCCAGGGTGGGGGCGGGACTCTGGGGCCAACGTCCTGACTTTC. Amino acid sequence: CASSPGWGRDSGANVLTF.

The chain links TRBV7-2 to TRBJ1-1; D uncertain. This CDR3 is built from 13 residues. Germline V gene data show CDR1 as SGHTA and CDR2 as FQGNSA. The ends were cut back, 5 bases at V and 2 bases at J, with 9 bases in the middle. As DNA, the CDR3 is TGTGCCAGCAGCGGTCGGTACAACACTGAAGCTTTCTTT. Translated, it gives CASSGRYNTEAFF.

The genes are TRBV18 and TRBJ1-2; D may be TRBD1 (5 bases). CDR3 length: 13 amino acids. Per germline, CDR1 KGHSH and CDR2 LQKENI. V was trimmed by 3 bases and J by 6 bases, leaving 11 bases between them. The CDR3 DNA reads as TGTGCCAGCTCACCCCAACGAGGGGATGGCTACACCTTC. Translating it yields CASSPQRGDGYTF.

V gene TRBV5-8 combines with J gene TRBJ1-2; D gene unclear. In germline, CDR1 is SGHTS, CDR2 YDEGEE. This CDR3 region has 13 residues. Trimming took 4 bases from V and 2 from J, leaving 9 bases between them. The CDR3 protein is CASSLGTNYGYTF. The CDR3 bases are TGTGCCAGCAGCCTTGGAACGAACTATGGCTACACCTTC.

This chain joins TRBV7-9 and TRBJ1-6, with 7 bases matching TRBD1. V shed 5 bases and J 6 bases; nucleotides not matched to a gene: 4. The CDR3 covers 14 residues. Germline V CDR1 and CDR2: SEHNR, FQNEAQ (reference sequence). The CDR3 protein is CASSNRDSNSPLHF. The CDR3 bases are TGTGCCAGCAGCAACCGGGACAGTAATTCACCCCTCCACTTT.

The chain joins TRBV5-1 to TRBJ2-3; D remains unclear. The CDR3 has 13 residues. V shed 4 bases and J shed 6 bases, with 12 bases lying between them. Germline V lookup: CDR1 SGHRS, CDR2 YFSETQ. CDR3 residues: CASSPDGADTQYF. In DNA form, the CDR3 reads TGCGCCAGCAGCCCGGACGGCGCGGATACGCAGTATTTT. Together with reference TRBV5-1 and TRBJ2-3, the CDR3 gives the full variable domain: KAGVTQTPRYLIKTRGQQVTLSCSPISGHRSVSWYQQTPGQGLQFLFEYFSETQRNKGNFPGRFSGRQFSNSRSEMNVSTLELGDSALYLCASSPDGADTQYFGPGTRLTVL.

The DNA for the CDR3 is TGTGCCAGCAGCTGGGGAGGGGAGATGAACACTGAAGCTTTCTTT. This encodes CASSWGGEMNTEAFF. This chain uses TRBV5-4 with TRBJ1-1; D may be TRBD1 (5 bases). This CDR3 is 15 amino acids long. The germline gives CDR1 SGHNT, CDR2 YYREEE (reference sequence). V lost 3 bases to trimming and J lost 0 bases, with 12 bases between them.

The rearrangement links TRBV11-2 to TRBJ2-2; D unclear. The ends were cut back, 2 bases at V and 1 base at J, with 11 bases in the middle. Per the germline V gene, CDR1 is SGHAT and CDR2 is FQNNGV. CDR3 length: 16 amino acids. This CDR3 is CASSLRGSGNTGELFF. The CDR3 DNA follows: TGTGCCAGCAGCTTACGAGGCTCCGGGAACACCGGGGAGCTGTTTTTT.